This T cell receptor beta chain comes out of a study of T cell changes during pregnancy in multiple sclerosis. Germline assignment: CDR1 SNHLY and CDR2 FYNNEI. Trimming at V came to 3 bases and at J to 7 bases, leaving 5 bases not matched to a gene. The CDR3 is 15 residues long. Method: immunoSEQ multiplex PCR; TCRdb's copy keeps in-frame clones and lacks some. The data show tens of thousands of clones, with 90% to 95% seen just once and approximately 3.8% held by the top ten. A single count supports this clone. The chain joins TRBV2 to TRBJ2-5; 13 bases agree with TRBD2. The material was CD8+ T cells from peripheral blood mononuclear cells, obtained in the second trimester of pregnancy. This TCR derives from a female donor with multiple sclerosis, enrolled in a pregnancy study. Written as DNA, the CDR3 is TGTGCCAGCAGTGAGGGACTAGCGGGAATAGTGACCCAGTACTTC. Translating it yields CASSEGLAGIVTQYF.